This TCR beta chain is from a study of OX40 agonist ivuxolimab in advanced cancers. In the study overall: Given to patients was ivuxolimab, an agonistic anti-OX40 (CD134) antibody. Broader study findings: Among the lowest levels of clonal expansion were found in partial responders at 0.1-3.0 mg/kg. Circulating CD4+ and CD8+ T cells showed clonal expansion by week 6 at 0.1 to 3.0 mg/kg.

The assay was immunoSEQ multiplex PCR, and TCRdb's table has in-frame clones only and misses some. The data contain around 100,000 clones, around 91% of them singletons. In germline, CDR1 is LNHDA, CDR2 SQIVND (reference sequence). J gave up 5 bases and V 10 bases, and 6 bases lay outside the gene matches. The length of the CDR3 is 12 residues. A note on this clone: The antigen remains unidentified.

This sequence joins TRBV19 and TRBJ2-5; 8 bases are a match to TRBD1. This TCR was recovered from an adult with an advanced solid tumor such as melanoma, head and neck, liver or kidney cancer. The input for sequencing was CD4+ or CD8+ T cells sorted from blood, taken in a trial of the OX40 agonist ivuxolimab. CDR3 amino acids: CATGTGRETQYF. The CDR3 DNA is TGTGCCACCGGGACAGGACGGGAGACCCAGTACTTC.